This TCR beta chain was profiled in a study of shared clonotypes between healthy human individuals (dated by TCRdb to about 2020). At the level of the whole study: Two women and a few men aged 18 to 49 years were included in the cohort. Each donor's leukapheresis produced roughly between about 0.9 and 9.5 billion PBMCs. To increase sequencing depth and limit assay-specific biases, different laboratories used diverse techniques to prepare libraries and sequence TCR repertoires. To estimate repertoire size and how much clonotypes are shared between individuals, the study performed deep sequencing of blood TCR repertoires from five healthy adults. For each donor, CD4 naive and CD4 memory were each run on three plates, CD8 naive on two plates, and CD8 memory on one plate. Overall study outcomes, separate from this receptor: Sampling was restricted to blood, and TCR repertoires in tissues likely differ from the TCR repertoires found in blood. Larger estimated clonotype richness was generally found for naive subsets than for memory subsets. The small number of donors limited the genetic and exposure-history diversity represented. Compared with non-shared clonotypes, clonotypes shared by all four sorted-subset donors had higher generation probabilities. When several donors were compared, the shared fraction of clonotypes was 5% to 6.5% for naive CD4, 3.5% to 4% for naive CD8, roughly 2.3% for memory CD4, and less than 0.45% for memory CD8. Incomplete sequencing was indicated by rarefaction of sorted-subset datasets, despite the large sequencing depth. Pairwise subsampling led to the expectation that sequencing depth would affect the degree of clonotype sharing among donors.

Regarding this clone: Its recognized antigen is unknown. No much larger clone is present one base from it, and per-base qualities are unavailable.

Using the deep immunoSEQ assay, multiplex PCR amplified TCR CDR3 regions from genomic DNA. Extracted genomic DNA from each cell subset was distributed evenly across all wells of several immunoSEQ 96-well plates, and each plate was treated as a replicate. For sorted subsets, approximately 200 ng of genomic DNA, equivalent to 25,000 to 35,000 T cell genomes, went into each replicate PCR. Purified libraries were quantified with a Qubit 3.0 fluorometer, sized on a Bioanalyzer 2100, and re-quantified with the KAPA Library Quantification kit. A separate single-read 150-cycle Illumina NextSeq 550 flow cell was used to sequence each immunoSEQ 96-well plate. The authors' analysis ran thus. Because the immunoSEQ output included only junctional sequences and no quality scores, the filtering could not be the same as the filtering used for full-length reads. To assign V/J genes and CDR3, sequences were annotated using PyIR, a Python wrapper for IgBLAST v1.9, with IMGT germline references. Reads were filtered out if the reads had weak V/J assignments (E-value above 1e-6), no CDR3, stop codons, out-of-frame junctions, or ambiguous translated residues. V3J clonotypes were defined as sequences sharing the same inferred V gene, J gene, and CDR3 amino acid sequence. Percentage overlap between repertoires was computed as shared unique clonotypes divided by the size of the smaller repertoire. Repertoire richness was assessed with RTK rarefaction, the Chao1 estimator, and Recon v2.1 estimates of unobserved clonotypes. Generation probabilities were computed with OLGA for all TCRbeta clonotypes obtained by the gDNA method from four donors. TCRdb holds this immuneACCESS table with in-frame rearrangements only. Some clones are missing; in checked studies, unresolved V genes explain under half, and the rest has no known cause. Clonal size and the V and J genes are those of that table, whereas D and trimming came from the DNA. The sample profile shows approximately 2.5 million clones; roughly 92% of them were found once. The top ten clones comprise roughly 0.14% of the sample.

Healthy HIV-negative adults with no recently reported acute infections or vaccinations were included as donors. Every donor was a Caucasian adult living in Nashville, Tennessee, USA. CD4+ T cells were enriched through magnetic negative selection, after which naive cells were positively selected on CD45RA and the remaining negative fraction served as the memory subset. After blood collection by leukapheresis, PBMCs were isolated using Ficoll-Histopaque density gradient centrifugation and then cryopreserved in the vapor phase of liquid nitrogen. Analytical flow cytometry was used to check the purity and quantity of every magnetically sorted T cell population. From each sorted fraction, genomic DNA was isolated and quantified by UV absorbance on a Nanodrop 2000c. This receptor was taken from a man aged 18 to 29 in good health. Material: naive CD4+ T cells sorted from blood. The cell subset or site label for this specimen denotes: CD45RA+ positively selected.

CDR3 reads: CSASRENIQYF. The nucleotide sequence is given as TGCAGTGCGAGCAGGGAGAACATTCAGTACTTC. The rearranged chain carries TRBV20-1 and TRBJ2-4; the D call could be TRBD1 or TRBD2, with each sharing 5 bases. Deletion took 6 bases off V and 7 bases off J, with a span of 10 bases between the germline ends. CDR1 and CDR2 are read off the germline V gene (reference sequence) as DFQATT and SNEGSKA. The CDR3, from cysteine to phenylalanine, totals 11 residues. CDR3 DNA is the only sequence kept; it has 33 bases, read in frame from the first base.